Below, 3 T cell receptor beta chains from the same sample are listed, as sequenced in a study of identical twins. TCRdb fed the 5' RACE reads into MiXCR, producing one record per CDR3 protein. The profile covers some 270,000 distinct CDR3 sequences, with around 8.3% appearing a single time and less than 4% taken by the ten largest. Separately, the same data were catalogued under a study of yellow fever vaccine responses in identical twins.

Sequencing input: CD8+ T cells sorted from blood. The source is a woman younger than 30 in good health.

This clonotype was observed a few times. CDR3 sequence (DNA): TGTGCCAGCAGTTTATTTAACGAGCAGTACTTC. Protein: CASSLFNEQYF. The genes are TRBV12-3 or TRBV12-4 and TRBJ2-7; no firm D call. V was clipped by 2 bases and J by 5 bases, with 4 bases between them. This CDR3 is 11 amino acids long.

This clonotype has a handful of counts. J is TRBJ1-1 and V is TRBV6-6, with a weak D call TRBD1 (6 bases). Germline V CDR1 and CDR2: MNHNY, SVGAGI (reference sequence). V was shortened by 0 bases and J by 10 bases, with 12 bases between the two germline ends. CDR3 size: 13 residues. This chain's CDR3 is CASSYSLGAGAFF. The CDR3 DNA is TGTGCCAGCAGTTACTCATTGGGGGCGGGAGCTTTCTTT.

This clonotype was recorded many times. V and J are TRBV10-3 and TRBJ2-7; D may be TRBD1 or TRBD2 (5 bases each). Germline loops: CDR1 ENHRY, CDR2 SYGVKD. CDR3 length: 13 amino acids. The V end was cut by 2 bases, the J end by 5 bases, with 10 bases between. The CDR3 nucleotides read TGTGCCATCAGTGAGGGTCGAGGGGACGAGCAGTACTTC. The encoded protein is CAISEGRGDEQYF.